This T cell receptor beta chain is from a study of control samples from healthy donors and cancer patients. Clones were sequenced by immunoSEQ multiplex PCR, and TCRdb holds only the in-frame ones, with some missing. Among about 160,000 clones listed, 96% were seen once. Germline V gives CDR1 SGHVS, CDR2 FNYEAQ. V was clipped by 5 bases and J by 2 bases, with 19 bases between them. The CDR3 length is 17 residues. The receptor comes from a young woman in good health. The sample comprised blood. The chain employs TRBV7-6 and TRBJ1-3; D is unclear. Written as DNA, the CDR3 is TGTGCCAGCAGCCAAGGTGAGGGAGCACCTGCTGGAAACACCATATATTTT. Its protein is CASSQGEGAPAGNTIYF.